Each of the 6 T cell receptor beta chains below was sequenced from the same sample in a study of tumor-infiltrating lymphocytes in glioblastoma multiforme. Multiple V-beta primers and a C-beta primer amplified TCRB from RNA. MiXCR was run by TCRdb on the multiplex PCR reads, yielding one entry per CDR3 protein. The data hold approximately 13,000 distinct CDR3 sequences, with roughly 70% observed a single time. The sequenced material came from brain tumor tissue. The receptor set was obtained from a male donor with glioblastoma.

As for this clonotype: Here the CDR3 omits its conserved ending phenylalanine or tryptophan, so a read error is the likely source. The chain combines TRBV19 with TRBJ1-1; D is uncertain. Trimming removed 4 bases at V and 6 bases at J, with 15 bases between. CDR1 is LNHDA, CDR2 SQIVND, per germline (reference sequence). This CDR3 comprises 14 residues. The CDR3 nucleotides read TGTGCCAGTAGTACCCAAGGGCGGGGAGCTGAAGCTTTCTTA. This encodes CASSTQGRGAEAFL.

For the CDR3, the DNA is TGTGCCAGCAGCGCCAGACTAGCGGGTTACAATGAGCAGTTCTTC. Amino acids: CASSARLAGYNEQFF. This sequence joins TRBV5-6 and TRBJ2-1; TRBD2 agrees at 10 bases. The CDR3 extends over 15 amino acids. Germline-derived CDR1 and CDR2 are SGHDT and YYEEEE. Trimming removed 4 bases from V and 4 bases from J; junction bases left unmatched: 5.

This chain uses TRBV6-2 or TRBV6-3 with TRBJ2-4; D might be TRBD1 (5 bases). V lost 5 bases to trimming and J lost 7 bases, with 21 bases between them. CDR1 MNHEY and CDR2 SVGEGT come from the germline V gene. This CDR3 is built from 16 residues. CDR3 in DNA: TGTGCCAGCAGTAGCCCGTTGGCAGGGTCCTATAACATTCAGTACTTC. Translating gives CASSSPLAGSYNIQYF.

The rearrangement joins TRBV25-1 to TRBJ2-7; the D gene is possibly TRBD1 (5 bases). Germline CDR1 reads MGHDK; CDR2 reads SYGVNS. CDR3 size: 16 residues. V lost 3 bases and J 0 bases, leaving 15 bases between the germline ends. The CDR3: CASSDPPEQGSYEQYF. The CDR3 DNA is TGTGCCAGCAGTGACCCCCCGGAGCAGGGCTCCTACGAGCAGTACTTC.

This clonotype was detected ten times or more. This chain connects TRBV2 to TRBJ2-1; 11 bases agree with TRBD2. The CDR3 is 16 amino acids. Germline CDR1 SNHLY, CDR2 FYNNEI. With 5 bases clipped from V and 6 bases from J, the junction kept 9 bases outside the gene matches. The CDR3 coding sequence is TGTGCCAGCAGTACCTTAGCGGGAGGGCTGACCAATGAGCAGTTCTTC. Translating it yields CASSTLAGGLTNEQFF.

The CDR3 DNA sequence: TGTGCCAGCAGTCCGCGAATGTCCACCTACGAGCAGTACTTC. Protein sequence: CASSPRMSTYEQYF. The chain is built from TRBV12-3 or TRBV12-4 and TRBJ2-7; D unclear. The CDR3 is 14 amino acids. V gave up 5 bases and J gave up 2 bases, with 13 bases separating them.